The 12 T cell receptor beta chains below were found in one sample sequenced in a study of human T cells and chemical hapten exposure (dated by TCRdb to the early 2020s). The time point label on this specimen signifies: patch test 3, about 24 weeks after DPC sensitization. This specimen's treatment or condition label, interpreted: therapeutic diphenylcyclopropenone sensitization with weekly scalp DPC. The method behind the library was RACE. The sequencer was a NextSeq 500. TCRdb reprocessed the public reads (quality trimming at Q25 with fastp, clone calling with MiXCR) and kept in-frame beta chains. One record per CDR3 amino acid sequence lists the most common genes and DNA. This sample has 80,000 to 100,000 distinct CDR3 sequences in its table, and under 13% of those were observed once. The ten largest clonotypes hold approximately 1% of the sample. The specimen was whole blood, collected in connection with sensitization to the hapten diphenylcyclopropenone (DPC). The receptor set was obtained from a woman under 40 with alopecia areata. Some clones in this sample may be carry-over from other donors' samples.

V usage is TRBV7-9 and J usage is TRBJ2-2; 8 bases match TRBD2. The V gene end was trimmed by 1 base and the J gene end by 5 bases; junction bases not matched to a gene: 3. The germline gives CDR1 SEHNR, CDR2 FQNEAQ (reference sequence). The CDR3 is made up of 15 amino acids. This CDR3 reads CASSLVAGTTGELFF. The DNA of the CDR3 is TGTGCCAGCAGCTTAGTAGCGGGGACAACCGGGGAGCTGTTTTTT.

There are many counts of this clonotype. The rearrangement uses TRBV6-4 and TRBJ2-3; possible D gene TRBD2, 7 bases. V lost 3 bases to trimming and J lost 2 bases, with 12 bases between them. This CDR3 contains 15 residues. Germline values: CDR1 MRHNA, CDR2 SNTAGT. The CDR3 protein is CASSEEGGATDTQYF. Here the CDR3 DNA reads TGTGCCAGCAGTGAGGAGGGGGGGGCCACAGATACGCAGTATTTT.

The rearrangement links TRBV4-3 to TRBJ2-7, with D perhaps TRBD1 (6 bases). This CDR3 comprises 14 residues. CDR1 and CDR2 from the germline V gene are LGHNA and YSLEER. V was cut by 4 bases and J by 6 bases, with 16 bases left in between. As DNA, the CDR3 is TGCGCCAGCAGCCGGGACATCACCGCGGGCGAGCAGTACTTC. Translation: CASSRDITAGEQYF.

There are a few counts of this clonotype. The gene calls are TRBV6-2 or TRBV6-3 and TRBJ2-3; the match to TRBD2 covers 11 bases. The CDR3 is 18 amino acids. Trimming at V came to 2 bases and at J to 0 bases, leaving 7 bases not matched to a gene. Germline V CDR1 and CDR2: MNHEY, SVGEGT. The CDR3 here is CASSYRSGRAESTDTQYF. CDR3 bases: TGTGCCAGCAGTTACCGTAGCGGGAGGGCCGAGAGCACAGATACGCAGTATTTT.

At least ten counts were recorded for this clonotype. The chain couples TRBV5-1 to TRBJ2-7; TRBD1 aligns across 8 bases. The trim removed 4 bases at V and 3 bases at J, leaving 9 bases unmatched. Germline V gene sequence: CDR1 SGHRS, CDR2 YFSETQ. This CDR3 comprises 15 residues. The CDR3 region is CASSRGTGQFYEQYF. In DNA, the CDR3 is TGCGCCAGCAGCCGCGGGACAGGACAATTCTACGAGCAGTACTTC.

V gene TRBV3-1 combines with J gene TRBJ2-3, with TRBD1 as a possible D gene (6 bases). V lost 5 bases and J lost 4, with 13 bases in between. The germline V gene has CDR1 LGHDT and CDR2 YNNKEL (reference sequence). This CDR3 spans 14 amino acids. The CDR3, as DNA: TGTGCCAGCAGCTCTCAGGGGAGCGCAGATACGCAGTATTTT. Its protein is CASSSQGSADTQYF.

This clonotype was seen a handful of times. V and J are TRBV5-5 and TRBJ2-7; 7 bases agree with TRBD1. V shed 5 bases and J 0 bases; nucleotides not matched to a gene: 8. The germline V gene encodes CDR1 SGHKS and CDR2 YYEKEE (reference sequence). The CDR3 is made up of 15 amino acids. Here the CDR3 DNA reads TGTGCCAGCAGAGAGGACAGGTCACTCTCCTACGAGCAGTACGTC. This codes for CASREDRSLSYEQYV.

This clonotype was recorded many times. The CDR3, as DNA: TGTGCCAGCAGCCAAGACTTTCGCGGGGGAGGGGAGACCCAGTACTTC. Translation: CASSQDFRGGGETQYF. V gene TRBV3-1 combines with J gene TRBJ2-5; 7 nucleotides line up with TRBD2. Germline trimming cut 0 bases from V and 5 bases from J; bases unmatched to any gene: 9. The CDR3 spans 16 residues. CDR1 and CDR2 from the germline V gene are LGHDT and YNNKEL (reference sequence).

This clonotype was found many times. The CDR3 loop is CASSLMGQGTDTQYF. Here the CDR3 DNA reads TGTGCCAGCAGCTTGATGGGACAGGGAACAGATACGCAGTATTTT. The chain uses TRBV7-3 and TRBJ2-3; 9 positions match TRBD1. CDR1 is SGHTA and CDR2 is FQGTGA in the germline V gene. V shed 3 bases and J 3 bases; nucleotides not matched to a gene: 4. This CDR3 contains 15 residues.

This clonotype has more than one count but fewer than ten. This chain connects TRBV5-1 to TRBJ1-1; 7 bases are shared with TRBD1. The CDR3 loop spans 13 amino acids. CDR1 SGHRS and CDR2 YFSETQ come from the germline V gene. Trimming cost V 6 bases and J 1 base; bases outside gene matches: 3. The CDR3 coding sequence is TGCGCCAGCAACAGGGGAACGAACACTGAAGCTTTCTTT. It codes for CASNRGTNTEAFF.

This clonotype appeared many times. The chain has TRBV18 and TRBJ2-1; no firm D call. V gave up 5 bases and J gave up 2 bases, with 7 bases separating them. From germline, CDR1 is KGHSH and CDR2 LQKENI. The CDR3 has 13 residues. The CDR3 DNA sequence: TGTGCCAGCTCAGGGCTAGCCTACAATGAGCAGTTCTTC. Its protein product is CASSGLAYNEQFF.

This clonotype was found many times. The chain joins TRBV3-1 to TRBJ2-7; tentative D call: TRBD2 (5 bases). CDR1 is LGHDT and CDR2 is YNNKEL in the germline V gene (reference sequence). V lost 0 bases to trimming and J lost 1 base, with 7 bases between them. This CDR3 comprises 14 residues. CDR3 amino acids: CASSQEGLSYEQYF. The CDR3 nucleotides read TGTGCCAGCAGCCAAGAAGGACTGTCCTACGAGCAGTACTTC.